The clone carrying this T cell receptor beta chain has a count of ten or more. These data originate in a study of CD8 T cells in ankylosing spondylitis. Germline loops: CDR1 SGHRS, CDR2 YFSETQ. CDR3 length: 14 residues. V dropped 0 bases and J dropped 16; count of bases not matched to a gene: 12. As the method for making TCR beta libraries, quantitative 5'-RACE with molecular barcodes was used. TCRdb called the 5' RACE reads again in MiXCR, with one record for every CDR3 protein. The top ten hold 5% to 7.5% of the sample, which has under 250,000 distinct CDR3 sequences, more than 25% seen once. The sample taken for sequencing was blood, either unsorted or a sorted T cell fraction (not recorded which). The receptor was isolated from a male donor with ankylosing spondylitis or in good health (not recorded which). The chain combines TRBV5-1 with TRBJ2-1, with 8 bases aligning to TRBD1. CDR3 residues: CASSLGGSDRGAFF. CDR3 bases: TGCGCCAGCAGCTTGGGGGGCTCTGACAGGGGTGCCTTCTTC.